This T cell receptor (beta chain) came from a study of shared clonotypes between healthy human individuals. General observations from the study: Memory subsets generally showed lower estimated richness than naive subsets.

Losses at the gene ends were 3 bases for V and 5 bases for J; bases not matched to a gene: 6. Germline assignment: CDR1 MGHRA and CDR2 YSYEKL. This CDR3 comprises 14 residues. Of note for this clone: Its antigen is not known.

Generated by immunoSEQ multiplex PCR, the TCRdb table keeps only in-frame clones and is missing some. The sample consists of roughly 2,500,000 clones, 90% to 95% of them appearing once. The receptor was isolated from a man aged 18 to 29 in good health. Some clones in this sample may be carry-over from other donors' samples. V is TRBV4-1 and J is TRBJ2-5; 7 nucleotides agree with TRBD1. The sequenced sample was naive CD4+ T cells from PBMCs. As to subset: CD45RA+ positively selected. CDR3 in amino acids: CASSHTGAWETQYF. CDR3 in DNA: TGCGCCAGCAGCCATACAGGGGCTTGGGAGACCCAGTACTTC.